The 31 T cell receptor beta chains below were found in one sample sequenced in a study of identical twins. TCRdb independently ran MiXCR on the 5' RACE reads; one entry per CDR3 protein. The sample contains about 530,000 distinct CDR3 sequences, 20% to 25% of which appear only once. These data were likewise used in another study, on yellow fever vaccine responses in identical twins.

Sequenced sample: CD4+ T cells sorted from blood. The source is a woman under 30 in good health.

This clonotype was detected ten times or more. This sequence joins TRBV3-1 and TRBJ2-7, with TRBD2 matching 12 bases. The CDR3 sequence is 17 residues long. Germline V lookup: CDR1 LGHDT, CDR2 YNNKEL (reference sequence). The junction had 4 bases not matched to a gene; V was cut back by 0 bases and J by 1 base. CDR3 bases: TGTGCCAGCAGCCAAGAACGACTAGCGGGAGTATCCTACGAGCAGTACTTC. The encoded protein is CASSQERLAGVSYEQYF.

V gene TRBV20-1 combines with J gene TRBJ2-1, with D unresolved. This CDR3 contains 10 residues. Germline V gene lookup returns CDR1 DFQATT and CDR2 SNEGSKA (reference sequence). V was shortened by 6 bases and J by 6 bases, with 6 bases between the two germline ends. The CDR3 is CSAWSNEQFF. CDR3 DNA sequence: TGCAGTGCCTGGAGCAATGAGCAGTTCTTC.

J is TRBJ2-1 and V is TRBV11-1; 11 positions agree with TRBD2. The V segment lost 6 bases and the J segment 4 bases; nucleotides outside the gene matches: 11. Germline lookup yields CDR1 SGHAT and CDR2 FQDESV (reference sequence). This CDR3 is 17 amino acids long. The CDR3 DNA sequence: TGTGCCAGCAGTTTCTCAGCCGGGACTAGCGGTTACAATGAGCAGTTCTTC. Encoded protein: CASSFSAGTSGYNEQFF. The variable domain in full, completed from reference TRBV11-1 and TRBJ2-1, reads EAEVAQSPRYKITEKSQAVAFWCDPISGHATLYWYRQILGQGPELLVQFQDESVVDDSQLPKDRFSAERLKGVDSTLKIQPAELGDSAMYLCASSFSAGTSGYNEQFFGPGTRLTVL.

This clonotype was seen only a few times. V usage is TRBV7-2 and J usage is TRBJ2-1, with 14 nucleotides matching TRBD2. The germline V gene has CDR1 SGHTA and CDR2 FQGNSA. V trimming: 4 bases; J trimming: 9 bases; junction bases outside the gene matches: 2. The CDR3 spans 14 residues. As DNA, the CDR3 is TGTGCCAGCAGCTCGGGACTAGCGGGAGCTGAGCAGTTCTTC. This codes for CASSSGLAGAEQFF.

This rearrangement joins TRBV6-1 to TRBJ2-5; the match to TRBD2 covers 11 bases. The CDR3 runs to 16 residues. V trimming: 6 bases; J trimming: 8 bases; junction bases outside the gene matches: 14. Germline values: CDR1 MNHNS, CDR2 SASEGT. The CDR3 loop is CASSPPGTSGQGTQYF. CDR3 sequence (DNA): TGTGCCAGCAGCCCTCCCGGGACTAGCGGCCAGGGAACCCAGTACTTC.

This clonotype was detected a few times. The CDR3 is CASKARLLGETQYF. The CDR3 coding sequence is TGTGCCAGTAAGGCTCGGCTCCTTGGAGAGACCCAGTACTTC. This chain joins TRBV19 and TRBJ2-5; D remains unclear. V dropped 7 bases and J dropped 4 bases, with 16 bases sitting between them. Germline V gene lookup returns CDR1 LNHDA and CDR2 SQIVND (reference sequence). The CDR3 spans 14 residues.

Only a few counts were recorded for this clonotype. The chain recombines TRBV28 with TRBJ1-1; 9 bases align to TRBD1. Germline assignment: CDR1 MDHEN and CDR2 SYDVKM. V lost 4 bases, J lost 5 bases, and 5 bases stayed unmatched. This CDR3 spans 14 amino acids. The CDR3 sequence: CASSYPGQGTEAFF. The CDR3 DNA sequence: TGTGCCAGCAGTTATCCGGGACAGGGAACTGAAGCTTTCTTT.

This chain links TRBV7-8 with TRBJ2-5, with 9 bases identical to TRBD1. Trimming took 0 bases from V and 5 from J; bases not matched to a gene: 4. The CDR3 extends over 15 amino acids. Germline lookup yields CDR1 SGHVS and CDR2 FQNEAQ. CDR3: CASSLAGTGKETQYF. In nucleotides, the CDR3 is TGTGCCAGCAGCTTAGCGGGGACAGGGAAGGAGACCCAGTACTTC.

The V call is TRBV7-9, the J call TRBJ2-7, with D perhaps matching TRBD2 (5 bases). V dropped 4 bases and J dropped 12 bases, with 25 bases sitting between them. Germline CDR1 is SEHNR and CDR2 is FQNEAQ (reference sequence). This CDR3 has 15 amino acids. This CDR3 reads CASSSISPEERISYF. The CDR3 DNA reads TGTGCCAGCAGCTCGATATCCCCCGAAGAGCGGATTTCGTACTTC.

This clonotype was counted between two and nine times. The gene calls are TRBV6-1 and TRBJ1-2; a weak D match, TRBD1 (6 bases). The length of the CDR3 is 14 residues. CDR1 is MNHNS and CDR2 is SASEGT in the germline V gene. Trimming left V 6 bases short and J 7 bases short, with 18 bases between. The CDR3 loop is CASREQGNRRGYTF. Here the CDR3 DNA reads TGTGCCAGCAGAGAACAGGGAAATCGGCGTGGCTACACCTTC.

CDR3 in amino acids: CSAQGQNSNQPQHF. CDR3 DNA: TGCAGTGCACAGGGACAGAATAGCAATCAGCCCCAGCATTTT. J is TRBJ1-5 and V is TRBV20-1, with TRBD1 matching 7 bases. The CDR3 has 14 residues. Germline CDR1 is DFQATT and CDR2 is SNEGSKA (reference sequence). Germline trimming cut 6 bases from V and 0 bases from J; bases unmatched to any gene: 5.

This clonotype has at least ten counts. Here the CDR3 reads CASTADSSYEQYF. In nucleotides, the CDR3 is TGTGCCAGCACGGCCGACAGCTCCTACGAGCAGTACTTC. The genes are TRBV6-1 and TRBJ2-7, with D perhaps TRBD1 (5 bases). The germline gives CDR1 MNHNS, CDR2 SASEGT. Trimming removed 7 bases from V and 0 bases from J, with 10 bases in between. This CDR3 has 13 amino acids.

This clonotype was seen many times. The DNA for the CDR3 is TGTGCCAGCAGTTTAGGAACCAATGAGCAGTTCTTC. Translating it yields CASSLGTNEQFF. V and J are TRBV28 and TRBJ2-1, with D unresolved. V gave up 2 bases and J gave up 6 bases, with 5 bases separating them. Germline V gene data show CDR1 as MDHEN and CDR2 as SYDVKM. This CDR3 contains 12 residues.

The chain is built from TRBV12-3 or TRBV12-4 and TRBJ1-5; D perhaps matches TRBD1 (6 bases). The CDR3 consists of 16 residues. Trimming left V 4 bases short and J 0 bases short, with 13 bases between. Written as DNA, the CDR3 is TGTGCCAGCAGTTCTCTGGACAGAGGTAGCAATCAGCCCCAGCATTTT. Translation: CASSSLDRGSNQPQHF.

This clonotype was picked up one time. The genes are TRBV12-3 or TRBV12-4 and TRBJ2-3, with D possibly being TRBD1 or TRBD2 (6 bases each). Trimming cost V 7 bases and J 6 bases, with 20 bases left between them. This CDR3 spans 15 amino acids. The CDR3 loop is CASTLRGATRDTQYF. The CDR3 DNA follows: TGTGCCAGCACCCTTAGGGGGGCGACCCGGGATACGCAGTATTTT.

This clonotype was recorded at least ten times. The chain employs TRBV20-1 and TRBJ2-1; D is perhaps TRBD2 (6 bases). V lost 4 bases and J lost 4, with 17 bases in between. The length of the CDR3 is 15 residues. Germline CDR1 DFQATT, CDR2 SNEGSKA (reference sequence). CDR3 sequence: CSATRRGSGYNEQFF. DNA of the CDR3: TGCAGTGCTACCCGGCGGGGTAGCGGATACAATGAGCAGTTCTTC.

This clonotype was detected only a few times. The rearrangement links TRBV7-3 to TRBJ2-1; D is undetermined. From germline, CDR1 is SGHTA and CDR2 FQGTGA. Between the trimmed V and J ends, which lost 2 bases and 10 bases, there was a span of 15 bases. The length of the CDR3 is 14 residues. The DNA of the CDR3 is TGTGCCAGCAGCTTATCTAGTGGGTATGTGGAGCAGTTCTTC. This gives the protein CASSLSSGYVEQFF.

There are a few counts of this clonotype. The chain employs TRBV20-1 and TRBJ2-3; D unclear. In germline, CDR1 is DFQATT, CDR2 SNEGSKA (reference sequence). The CDR3 runs 11 residues. Trimming shortened V by 5 bases and J by 3 bases, and 6 bases separated the two germline ends. CDR3 protein: CSAPRTDTQYF. CDR3 DNA sequence: TGCAGTGCTCCACGTACAGATACGCAGTATTTT.

This clonotype was counted ten times or more. The chain has TRBV11-2 and TRBJ2-3; D might be TRBD1 (6 bases). V shed 2 bases and J shed 2 bases, with 20 bases lying between them. This CDR3 is built from 18 residues. Per the germline V gene, CDR1 is SGHAT and CDR2 is FQNNGV. The CDR3 is CASSLFNQWGPSTDTQYF. DNA for the CDR3: TGTGCCAGCAGCTTATTCAACCAGTGGGGGCCATCCACAGATACGCAGTATTTT.

This chain links TRBV10-3 with TRBJ2-1, with 8 bases that match TRBD2. This CDR3 has 14 amino acids. Trimming removed 5 bases from V and 3 bases from J; junction bases left unmatched: 3. Germline V gene lookup returns CDR1 ENHRY and CDR2 SYGVKD. The CDR3, as DNA: TGTGCCATCAGTATGCGGGAGGACTACAATGAGCAGTTCTTC. Translation: CAISMREDYNEQFF.

V gene TRBV5-1 combines with J gene TRBJ2-1; weak D call: TRBD1 (6 bases). Germline V gives CDR1 SGHRS, CDR2 YFSETQ. Between the trimmed V and J ends, which lost 4 bases and 4 bases, there was a span of 15 bases. This CDR3 contains 15 residues. The CDR3 region has the DNA TGCGCCAGCAGCCCGGAAAGGACAGCATACAATGAGCAGTTCTTC. Protein sequence: CASSPERTAYNEQFF.

This clonotype was counted at least ten times. The chain combines TRBV20-1 with TRBJ2-7; D possibly corresponds to TRBD1 (6 bases). Trimming removed 2 bases at V and 2 bases at J, with 13 bases between. Germline assignment: CDR1 DFQATT and CDR2 SNEGSKA (reference sequence). The CDR3 contains 14 residues. CDR3 sequence reads: CSARPTGSTYEQYV. The CDR3 coding sequence is TGCAGTGCTAGACCGACAGGATCTACCTACGAGCAGTACGTC.

This clonotype was counted only a few times. V and J are TRBV12-3 or TRBV12-4 and TRBJ1-4; unclear D gene. This CDR3 region has 13 residues. V was pared by 1 base and J by 8 bases, with 8 bases between. The CDR3 DNA reads TGTGCCAGCAGTTTAGGCCCTAGAGAAAAACTGTTTTTT. This sequence encodes CASSLGPREKLFF.

This clonotype came up a few times. J is TRBJ2-2 and V is TRBV7-8, with D uncertain. The CDR3 has 15 residues. V lost 0 bases and J lost 3, with 8 bases in between. Germline assignment: CDR1 SGHVS and CDR2 FQNEAQ. The CDR3 coding sequence is TGTGCCAGCAGCTTAGCCGGTCGGCACACCGGGGAGCTGTTTTTT. It yields the protein CASSLAGRHTGELFF. Looking up the rest from reference TRBV7-8 and TRBJ2-2 gives the full variable domain: GAGVSQSPRYKVAKRGQDVALRCDPISGHVSLFWYQQALGQGPEFLTYFQNEAQLDKSGLPSDRFFAERPEGSVSTLKIQRTQQEDSAVYLCASSLAGRHTGELFFGEGSRLTVL.

This clonotype was observed a few times. J is TRBJ2-1 and V is TRBV2, with D possibly matching TRBD1 (6 bases). V was pared by 4 bases and J by 7 bases, with 11 bases between. Germline V gene lookup returns CDR1 SNHLY and CDR2 FYNNEI. CDR3 length: 13 amino acids. The DNA of the CDR3 is TGTGCCAGCAGTGCGGGACACAGTAATGAGCAGTTCTTC. Its translation is CASSAGHSNEQFF. Full variable domain (outside the CDR3, taken from reference TRBV2 and TRBJ2-1): EPEVTQTPSHQVTQMGQEVILRCVPISNHLYFYWYRQILGQKVEFLVSFYNNEISEKSEIFDDQFSVERPDGSNFTLKIRSTKLEDSAMYFCASSAGHSNEQFFGPGTRLTVL.

This clonotype was counted at least ten times. J is TRBJ2-3 and V is TRBV10-3; 8 bases match TRBD2. Trimming removed 8 bases from V and 2 bases from J; junction bases left unmatched: 9. The CDR3 runs 15 residues. Germline-derived CDR1 and CDR2 are ENHRY and SYGVKD. The CDR3 loop is CAIGTSGALTDTQYF. CDR3 bases: TGTGCCATCGGCACTAGCGGAGCCCTCACAGATACGCAGTATTTT.

J is TRBJ2-2 and V is TRBV20-1, with TRBD1 identical over 11 bases. The CDR3 sequence is 16 residues long. The V and J ends lost 2 bases and 3 bases, in that order; junction bases with no gene match: 5. The germline V gene encodes CDR1 DFQATT and CDR2 SNEGSKA (reference sequence). As DNA, the CDR3 is TGCAGTGCTAGATCCTGGACAGGGGGCGACACCGGGGAGCTGTTTTTT. It encodes CSARSWTGGDTGELFF.

In its sample, this clonotype was seen a few times. This chain connects TRBV15 to TRBJ1-2, with 7 nucleotides matching TRBD1. V shed 5 bases and J 5 bases; nucleotides not matched to a gene: 5. The germline V gene has CDR1 LNHNV and CDR2 YYDKDF (reference sequence). The CDR3 is 13 residues long. CDR3 protein: CATSEGASYGYTF. The CDR3 bases are TGTGCCACCAGCGAGGGGGCCTCGTATGGCTACACCTTC.

The chain links TRBV9 to TRBJ2-1; the D is unclear. The V end lost 2 bases, the J end lost 4 bases, and 13 bases lay between the germline ends. CDR3 length: 15 amino acids. Germline loops: CDR1 SGDLS, CDR2 YYNGEE. The CDR3 DNA reads TGTGCCAGCAGCGTTCAGGCAGTTCCATACAATGAGCAGTTCTTC. It specifies CASSVQAVPYNEQFF.

This clonotype was detected only a few times. This rearrangement joins TRBV12-3 or TRBV12-4 to TRBJ2-1; D gene uncertain. Trimming cost V 7 bases and J 0 bases, with 16 bases left between them. There are 16 residues in the CDR3. CDR3 sequence: CASTRSGWSSYNEQFF. In nucleotides, the CDR3 is TGTGCCAGCACTAGGTCTGGGTGGAGCTCCTACAATGAGCAGTTCTTC.

The chain combines TRBV12-3 or TRBV12-4 with TRBJ1-1; D unresolved. The length of the CDR3 is 13 residues. Between the trimmed V and J ends, which lost 0 bases and 7 bases, there was a span of 9 bases. The DNA of the CDR3 is TGTGCCAGCAGTTTAGCGCTGGCAGGTGAAGCTTTCTTT. Translating it yields CASSLALAGEAFF.